These T cell receptor beta chains were read from a single sample in a study of identical twins. Each CDR3 protein gets one entry after TCRdb re-called the 5' RACE reads with MiXCR. The data show 650,000 to 800,000 distinct CDR3 sequences, 8.6% seen once. The same data also contributed to another study, on yellow fever vaccine responses in identical twins.

Sequences were obtained from PBMCs. The receptor set was obtained from a woman aged 18-29 years in good health. Both conserved end residues are part of each CDR3. Fields, in order: V gene, J gene, clone size, D gene, CDR3 DNA, CDR3 protein. The D gene is left open where the match is weak. Clone size, where shown, is once, few, many, or a class for clones that have expanded.

v_gene: TRBV7-2; j_gene: TRBJ2-5; abundance: -; d_gene: -; CDR3nt: TGTGCCAGCAGCCCTAGAGGGGGGACCCAGTACTTC; CDR3aa: CASSPRGGTQYF
v_gene: TRBV6-5; j_gene: TRBJ2-3; abundance: few; d_gene: -; CDR3nt: TGTGCCAGCAGTTACGGGGGGGCGACAGATACGCAGTATTTT; CDR3aa: CASSYGGATDTQYF
v_gene: TRBV5-1; j_gene: TRBJ2-7; abundance: -; d_gene: TRBD2; CDR3nt: TGCGCCAGCGGCCCCGGGACTAGCGGCCTCGTTTACGAGCAGTACTTC; CDR3aa: CASGPGTSGLVYEQYF
v_gene: TRBV9; j_gene: TRBJ2-7; abundance: -; d_gene: -; CDR3nt: TGTGCCAGCAGCGCGCAGCAGGGCTACGAGCAGTACTTC; CDR3aa: CASSAQQGYEQYF
v_gene: TRBV13; j_gene: TRBJ2-1; abundance: few; d_gene: TRBD2; CDR3nt: TGTGCCAGCAGCTCCAGACTAGCGGACAATGAGCAGTTCTTC; CDR3aa: CASSSRLADNEQFF
v_gene: TRBV11-2; j_gene: TRBJ2-3; abundance: many; d_gene: -; CDR3nt: TGTGCCAGCAGCTCACCATCCAGGGGTCGGACAGATACGCAGTATTTT; CDR3aa: CASSSPSRGRTDTQYF
v_gene: TRBV28; j_gene: TRBJ2-7; abundance: -; d_gene: TRBD1; CDR3nt: TGTGCCAGCAGCGCCAGGGACAGGACCTACGAGCAGTACTTC; CDR3aa: CASSARDRTYEQYF
v_gene: TRBV5-6; j_gene: TRBJ2-1; abundance: few; d_gene: -; CDR3nt: TGTGCCAGCAGCTTGGGAGGGCCAAAAGTATTC; CDR3aa: CASSLGGPKVF
v_gene: TRBV5-1; j_gene: TRBJ2-1; abundance: many; d_gene: TRBD2; CDR3nt: TGCGCCAGCAGCTTGGGTCCGGGAGGGAACAATGAGCAGTTCTTC; CDR3aa: CASSLGPGGNNEQFF
v_gene: TRBV10-3; j_gene: TRBJ2-5; abundance: few; d_gene: TRBD2; CDR3nt: TGTGCCATCAGTCCAAAAGCGGGGGAGACCCAGTACTTC; CDR3aa: CAISPKAGETQYF
v_gene: TRBV7-2; j_gene: TRBJ1-2; abundance: few; d_gene: TRBD1; CDR3nt: TGTGCCAGCAGCTTAAAGACAGGGCCCATCTATGGCTACACCTTC; CDR3aa: CASSLKTGPIYGYTF
v_gene: TRBV5-1; j_gene: TRBJ2-6; abundance: few; d_gene: -; CDR3nt: TGCGCCAGCAGCCCCTTCGAAGGGTTAGCTGGGGCCAACGTCCTGACTTTC; CDR3aa: CASSPFEGLAGANVLTF
v_gene: TRBV3-1; j_gene: TRBJ2-3; abundance: few; d_gene: TRBD2; CDR3nt: TGTGCCAGCAGCCCGGGACTAGCGACCACAGATACGCAGTATTTT; CDR3aa: CASSPGLATTDTQYF
v_gene: TRBV7-7; j_gene: TRBJ2-1; abundance: -; d_gene: -; CDR3nt: TGTGCTAGCAGCTTAGCGGTTGGGGATGAGCAGTTCTTC; CDR3aa: CASSLAVGDEQFF
v_gene: TRBV3-1; j_gene: TRBJ2-7; abundance: -; d_gene: -; CDR3nt: TGTGCCAGCAGCCCCTTTTCCTATGACACGTACTACGAGCAGTACTTC; CDR3aa: CASSPFSYDTYYEQYF
v_gene: TRBV15; j_gene: TRBJ2-1; abundance: few; d_gene: -; CDR3nt: TGTGCCACCAGCAGAGATCCGGCAGGAACATACAATGAGCAGTTCTTC; CDR3aa: CATSRDPAGTYNEQFF
v_gene: TRBV10-3; j_gene: TRBJ2-7; abundance: -; d_gene: -; CDR3nt: TGTGCCACCCAGCACTCCTCCGAGCAGTACTTC; CDR3aa: CATQHSSEQYF
v_gene: TRBV7-3; j_gene: TRBJ1-1; abundance: many; d_gene: -; CDR3nt: TGTGCCAGCAGCCAAGGGGGTGTCGGCACTGAAGCTTTCTTT; CDR3aa: CASSQGGVGTEAFF
v_gene: TRBV7-8; j_gene: TRBJ2-7; abundance: few; d_gene: -; CDR3nt: TGTGCCAGCAGCTTAGGATGGCGCGGGCTAACCTACGAGCAGTACTTC; CDR3aa: CASSLGWRGLTYEQYF
v_gene: TRBV10-3; j_gene: TRBJ2-7; abundance: many; d_gene: -; CDR3nt: TGTGCCATCAGTGAAATGTGGGACCGCGAGCAGTACTTC; CDR3aa: CAISEMWDREQYF
v_gene: TRBV24-1; j_gene: TRBJ2-3; abundance: -; d_gene: TRBD2; CDR3nt: TGTGCCACCAGTGATTTCACTAGCGGGAGAGATGGAGATACGCAGTATTTT; CDR3aa: CATSDFTSGRDGDTQYF
v_gene: TRBV4-3; j_gene: TRBJ2-7; abundance: many; d_gene: -; CDR3nt: TGCGCCAGCAGCCAAGATTATGACTACGAGCAGTACTTC; CDR3aa: CASSQDYDYEQYF
v_gene: TRBV6-1; j_gene: TRBJ2-6; abundance: few; d_gene: -; CDR3nt: TGTGCCAGTACTCCTCGGACAGTAAGCTCTGGGGCCAACGTCCTGACTTTC; CDR3aa: CASTPRTVSSGANVLTF
v_gene: TRBV7-2; j_gene: TRBJ2-6; abundance: few; d_gene: -; CDR3nt: TGTGCCAGCAGCCGTTCAGGGGCTGGGGCCAACGTCCTGACTTTC; CDR3aa: CASSRSGAGANVLTF
v_gene: TRBV12-3/TRBV12-4; j_gene: TRBJ2-7; abundance: -; d_gene: -; CDR3nt: TGTGCCAGCAGTTTACCTAATTCAGGGTTACGCGAGCAGTACTTC; CDR3aa: CASSLPNSGLREQYF
v_gene: TRBV6-5; j_gene: TRBJ2-1; abundance: few; d_gene: -; CDR3nt: TGTGCCAGCAGTTACGCAGGCCCCAATGAGCAGTTCTTC; CDR3aa: CASSYAGPNEQFF
v_gene: TRBV7-9; j_gene: TRBJ2-5; abundance: few; d_gene: -; CDR3nt: TGTGCCAGCAGCTTAGTAAGGGTACAAGAGACCCAGTACTTC; CDR3aa: CASSLVRVQETQYF
v_gene: TRBV4-3; j_gene: TRBJ2-7; abundance: many; d_gene: -; CDR3nt: TGCGCCAGCAGCCAGGCGTCGGATGCCTACGAGCAGTACTTC; CDR3aa: CASSQASDAYEQYF
v_gene: TRBV20-1; j_gene: TRBJ2-2; abundance: few; d_gene: -; CDR3nt: TGCAGTGCTAGCTACCGAAACACCGGGGAGCTGTTTTTT; CDR3aa: CSASYRNTGELFF
v_gene: TRBV4-3; j_gene: TRBJ2-2; abundance: -; d_gene: -; CDR3nt: TGCGCCAGCAGCCAAGATGCGGTCGGGGGGCGCAACGCCGGGGAGCTGTTTTTT; CDR3aa: CASSQDAVGGRNAGELFF
v_gene: TRBV5-1; j_gene: TRBJ1-1; abundance: many; d_gene: -; CDR3nt: TGCGCCAGCAGCTTGGGCGGGATGGGAAACACTGAAGCTTTCTTT; CDR3aa: CASSLGGMGNTEAFF
v_gene: TRBV5-1; j_gene: TRBJ2-1; abundance: many; d_gene: TRBD2; CDR3nt: TGCGCCAGCAGCTGTCGGGGGGAGGGCCAGTGTGAGCAGTTCTTC; CDR3aa: CASSCRGEGQCEQFF
v_gene: TRBV5-1; j_gene: TRBJ2-1; abundance: many; d_gene: TRBD2; CDR3nt: TGCGCCAGCAGCGTGAGCGGGAGGGACAATGAGCAGTTCTTC; CDR3aa: CASSVSGRDNEQFF
v_gene: TRBV20-1; j_gene: TRBJ2-7; abundance: many; d_gene: TRBD1; CDR3nt: TGCAGTGCTAGGATAGGGACAGGGGGCAAGTACGAGCAGTACTTC; CDR3aa: CSARIGTGGKYEQYF
v_gene: TRBV20-1; j_gene: TRBJ2-1; abundance: -; d_gene: TRBD2; CDR3nt: TGCAGTGCTAGTCCCCCCGGACTAGCGGTTGGGGAGGAGCAGTTCTTC; CDR3aa: CSASPPGLAVGEEQFF
v_gene: TRBV5-1; j_gene: TRBJ1-4; abundance: many; d_gene: -; CDR3nt: TGCGCCAGCAGAACCGGGACCCTCGATGAAAAACTGTTTTTT; CDR3aa: CASRTGTLDEKLFF
v_gene: TRBV7-2; j_gene: TRBJ1-1; abundance: few; d_gene: -; CDR3nt: TGTGCCAGCAGCTCGGTCGTCGGGGTAACTGAAGCTTTCTTT; CDR3aa: CASSSVVGVTEAFF
v_gene: TRBV29-1; j_gene: TRBJ2-1; abundance: -; d_gene: TRBD2; CDR3nt: TGCAGCGTTGAAGCTAGCGGCTCCTACAATGAGCAGTTCTTC; CDR3aa: CSVEASGSYNEQFF
v_gene: TRBV28; j_gene: TRBJ1-5; abundance: -; d_gene: -; CDR3nt: TGTGCCAGCACGGAGAGGGACCAGCCCCAGCATTTT; CDR3aa: CASTERDQPQHF
v_gene: TRBV7-9; j_gene: TRBJ2-1; abundance: many; d_gene: TRBD2; CDR3nt: TGTGCCAGCAGTACTAGCGGCCTTCGGGATGAGCAGTTCTTC; CDR3aa: CASSTSGLRDEQFF
v_gene: TRBV5-5; j_gene: TRBJ2-2; abundance: many; d_gene: TRBD2; CDR3nt: TGTGCCAGCAGCCCGGGTGTCAGGGAGGGCACCGGGGAGCTGTTTTTT; CDR3aa: CASSPGVREGTGELFF
v_gene: TRBV27; j_gene: TRBJ2-5; abundance: -; d_gene: -; CDR3nt: TGTGCCAGCAGCCAAAATATGGGGGACAGAGGAGGGGAGACCCAGTACTTC; CDR3aa: CASSQNMGDRGGETQYF
v_gene: TRBV2; j_gene: TRBJ2-5; abundance: few; d_gene: -; CDR3nt: TGTGCCAGCAGTGAAGGAGGGGTGCAGACCCAGTACTTC; CDR3aa: CASSEGGVQTQYF
v_gene: TRBV29-1; j_gene: TRBJ2-2; abundance: few; d_gene: TRBD1; CDR3nt: TGCAGCGCCGGCAGGCAGGGGGCCGGGGAGCTGTTTTTT; CDR3aa: CSAGRQGAGELFF
v_gene: TRBV5-1; j_gene: TRBJ2-3; abundance: few; d_gene: TRBD2; CDR3nt: TGCGCCAGCAACCTAGCGGGGGGAGTCACAGATACGCAGTATTTT; CDR3aa: CASNLAGGVTDTQYF
v_gene: TRBV5-1; j_gene: TRBJ2-3; abundance: many; d_gene: TRBD1; CDR3nt: TGCGCCAGCAGCTTGTCCCAGGGGGTCACCTCCACAGATACGCAGTATTTT; CDR3aa: CASSLSQGVTSTDTQYF
v_gene: TRBV3-1; j_gene: TRBJ2-5; abundance: -; d_gene: -; CDR3nt: TGTGCCAGCAGCCAACGACAGCAACCAGAGACCCAGTACTTC; CDR3aa: CASSQRQQPETQYF
v_gene: TRBV25-1; j_gene: TRBJ2-7; abundance: -; d_gene: -; CDR3nt: TGTGCCAGCAGTAAGGAGCATCTAGAGTACTTC; CDR3aa: CASSKEHLEYF
v_gene: TRBV14; j_gene: TRBJ2-7; abundance: many; d_gene: -; CDR3nt: TGTGCCAGCAGCCAAGTTATCGGGGGCGAGCAGTACTTC; CDR3aa: CASSQVIGGEQYF
v_gene: TRBV6-5; j_gene: TRBJ1-5; abundance: -; d_gene: -; CDR3nt: TGTGCCAGCAGTTACTCCGTAGAGACAGACAATCAGCCCCAGCATTTT; CDR3aa: CASSYSVETDNQPQHF
v_gene: TRBV25-1; j_gene: TRBJ1-5; abundance: many; d_gene: -; CDR3nt: TGTGCCAGCATAAATCGCGATCAGCCCCAGCATTTT; CDR3aa: CASINRDQPQHF
v_gene: TRBV24-1; j_gene: TRBJ2-3; abundance: few; d_gene: TRBD1; CDR3nt: TGTGCCACCAGTGACCCGGGGACAGGAAACGCAGATACGCAGTATTTT; CDR3aa: CATSDPGTGNADTQYF